The 3 T cell receptor beta chains reported below all come from one sample, sequenced in a study of blood T cell repertoires in COVID-19. The protocol was immunoSEQ multiplex PCR, while the TCRdb copy is restricted to in-frame clones and leaves out a portion. Among around 200,000 clones, under 90% were seen once, and the ten largest hold approximately 7.1%. The specimen was peripheral blood. The receptors originated from a human donor in a cohort sampled during active COVID-19.

This chain connects TRBV12-3 or TRBV12-4 to TRBJ2-1; no definite D call. The CDR3 runs to 12 residues. Trimming removed 8 bases at V and 5 bases at J, with 10 bases between. The DNA for the CDR3 is TGTGCCAGCTGCAGCGAGAACAATGAGCAGTTCTTC. Encoded protein: CASCSENNEQFF.

The chain links TRBV5-1 to TRBJ2-6, with 9 positions matching TRBD1. With V trimmed by 4 bases and J by 1 base, 6 bases remained unmatched. This CDR3 contains 17 residues. The germline V gene has CDR1 SGHRS and CDR2 YFSETQ. The CDR3 DNA is TGCGCCAGCAGCGCGGGACAGGGACCGTCTGGGGCCAACGTCCTGACTTTC. It yields the protein CASSAGQGPSGANVLTF.

The chain uses TRBV13 and TRBJ1-1; D uncertain. Trimming took 3 bases from V and 5 from J, leaving 10 bases between them. Germline V gene lookup returns CDR1 PRHDT and CDR2 FYEKMQ (reference sequence). There are 13 residues in the CDR3. CDR3 DNA: TGTGCCAGCAGCTTTGGTGAGAGGACTGAAGCTTTCTTT. Protein: CASSFGERTEAFF.